These 17 T cell receptor beta chains were sequenced from one sample in a study of CD8 T cells in Susac syndrome. Reverse transcription used roughly 0.5 to 1 ug RNA and random hexamers. TCRdb reanalysed the immunoSEQ multiplex PCR reads using MiXCR and keeps one entry per CDR3 protein. The data hold 250,000 to 300,000 distinct CDR3 sequences, with around nine tenths observed a single time. Sequenced material: CD8+ T cells from PBMCs. The receptor source for this set is a human donor with multiple sclerosis.

The chain is built from TRBV7-3 and TRBJ2-1; 10 bases are a match to TRBD2. J lost 6 bases, V lost 0 bases, and 8 bases had no gene match. Germline values: CDR1 SGHTA, CDR2 FQGTGA. This CDR3 contains 17 residues. This CDR3 is CASSLTPLAGVRNEQFF. CDR3 sequence (DNA): TGTGCCAGCAGCTTAACCCCTCTAGCGGGAGTTCGCAATGAGCAGTTCTTC.

This clonotype was seen a handful of times. The chain joins TRBV9 to TRBJ2-7; 8 bases fit TRBD2. Germline V CDR1 and CDR2: SGDLS, YYNGEE. CDR3 size: 13 residues. V shed 0 bases and J 6 bases; nucleotides not matched to a gene: 2. CDR3 coding DNA: TGTGCCAGCAGCGTAGGCAGCGGGGGCGAGCAGTACTTC. This encodes CASSVGSGGEQYF.

The V call is TRBV27, the J call TRBJ1-5; no reliable D call. The V and J ends lost 3 bases and 0 bases respectively, with 6 bases between them. The CDR3 is 14 residues long. Germline assignment: CDR1 MNHEY and CDR2 SMNVEV (reference sequence). CDR3 loop: CASSLGFSNQPQHF. In DNA, the CDR3 is TGTGCCAGCAGTTTGGGTTTTAGCAATCAGCCCCAGCATTTT.

This chain links TRBV27 with TRBJ1-1; 11 nucleotides align to TRBD1. CDR3 length: 14 amino acids. V shed 3 bases, J shed 4 bases, and the junction held 1 base outside the gene matches. The germline V gene has CDR1 MNHEY and CDR2 SMNVEV (reference sequence). The CDR3 sequence: CASSFGTGGTEAFF. The CDR3 bases are TGTGCCAGCAGTTTCGGGACAGGGGGCACTGAAGCTTTCTTT.

This chain connects TRBV20-1 to TRBJ2-7; D gene uncertain. Looked up from germline, CDR1 is DFQATT and CDR2 is SNEGSKA (reference sequence). The CDR3 has 14 amino acids. V lost 1 base and J lost 3, with 13 bases in between. The DNA for the CDR3 is TGCAGTGCTAGAGGTCTGTTTGAGGTCTACGAGCAGTACTTC. The encoded protein is CSARGLFEVYEQYF.

This chain connects TRBV11-2 to TRBJ2-7; D not certain. The CDR3 runs 12 residues. V was clipped by 4 bases and J by 6 bases, with 10 bases between them. The germline gives CDR1 SGHAT, CDR2 FQNNGV. CDR3 sequence: CASSSYGGEQYF. Written as DNA, the CDR3 is TGTGCCAGCAGCTCCTATGGTGGCGAGCAGTACTTC.

The V gene is TRBV6-2 or TRBV6-3, the J gene TRBJ1-5; 7 positions agree with TRBD1. Germline loops: CDR1 MNHEY, CDR2 SVGEGT. The CDR3 spans 18 residues. The junction had 21 bases not matched to a gene; V was cut back by 4 bases and J by 9 bases. CDR3 sequence: CASSFLTGVNRKGWPQHF. DNA for the CDR3: TGTGCCAGCAGTTTCCTTACAGGGGTGAACAGGAAGGGGTGGCCCCAGCATTTT.

This clonotype appeared a few times. V usage is TRBV6-1 and J usage is TRBJ1-2; maybe TRBD1 (5 bases). Germline V gene lookup returns CDR1 MNHNS and CDR2 SASEGT. The CDR3 totals 13 residues. V lost 4 bases and J lost 4, with 10 bases in between. CDR3 nucleotide sequence: TGTGCCAGCAGTGGGGGGACGGCCTATGGCTACACCTTC. It yields the protein CASSGGTAYGYTF.

The gene calls are TRBV5-6 and TRBJ1-5; 7 bases align to TRBD1. CDR3 length equals 16 residues. The germline gives CDR1 SGHDT, CDR2 YYEEEE. Germline trimming cut 0 bases from V and 0 bases from J; bases unmatched to any gene: 3. CDR3 loop: CASSLAGGYSNQPQHF. The CDR3 bases are TGTGCCAGCAGCTTGGCAGGGGGTTATAGCAATCAGCCCCAGCATTTT.

V and J are TRBV20-1 and TRBJ2-7; D remains ambiguous. V was clipped by 2 bases and J by 0 bases, with 8 bases between them. Germline values: CDR1 DFQATT, CDR2 SNEGSKA (reference sequence). The CDR3 is made up of 13 amino acids. CDR3 sequence: CSARPESSYEQYF. In DNA, the CDR3 is TGCAGTGCTAGACCAGAGAGCTCCTACGAGCAGTACTTC.

The rearrangement links TRBV12-3 or TRBV12-4 to TRBJ2-1; the match to TRBD2 covers 13 bases. The junction had 10 bases not matched to a gene; V was cut back by 6 bases and J by 8 bases. The CDR3 contains 16 residues. The CDR3 loop reads CASSQELAGGPYEQFF. CDR3 DNA: TGTGCCAGCAGCCAGGAACTAGCGGGGGGGCCGTATGAGCAGTTCTTC.

This rearrangement joins TRBV27 to TRBJ2-5; D possibly matches TRBD1 or TRBD2 (5 bases each). Germline values: CDR1 MNHEY, CDR2 SMNVEV (reference sequence). The V and J ends lost 1 base and 3 bases respectively, with 9 bases between them. The CDR3 has 14 residues. Here the CDR3 reads CASSLFQGEETQYF. The CDR3 nucleotides are TGTGCCAGCAGTTTATTCCAGGGAGAAGAGACCCAGTACTTC.

V gene TRBV19 combines with J gene TRBJ2-1; 8 positions agree with TRBD2. The CDR3 has 15 residues. Germline V gene lookup returns CDR1 LNHDA and CDR2 SQIVND (reference sequence). Trimming took 5 bases from V and 6 from J; bases not matched to a gene: 9. CDR3 sequence: CASSLGTRGPNEQFF. Written as DNA, the CDR3 is TGTGCCAGTAGTCTGGGGACTAGGGGCCCCAATGAGCAGTTCTTC.

The chain has TRBV7-2 and TRBJ2-1; 8 nucleotides align to TRBD2. Germline values: CDR1 SGHTA, CDR2 FQGNSA. This CDR3 comprises 17 residues. The trim removed 2 bases at V and 0 bases at J, leaving 6 bases unmatched. The CDR3 sequence: CASSLPPGGGSYNEQFF. The CDR3 DNA reads as TGTGCCAGCAGCTTACCGCCGGGAGGGGGCTCCTACAATGAGCAGTTCTTC.

This clonotype has a single count. V usage is TRBV29-1 and J usage is TRBJ1-1; TRBD1 is a possible D gene (5 bases). Germline CDR1 reads SQVTM; CDR2 reads ANQGSEA. Trimming left V 2 bases short and J 9 bases short, with 10 bases between. The CDR3 totals 11 residues. The CDR3 spells CSVEIGHQAFF. CDR3 bases: TGCAGCGTTGAAATAGGACACCAAGCTTTCTTT.

The chain employs TRBV27 and TRBJ2-7; D is unresolved. Germline V lookup: CDR1 MNHEY, CDR2 SMNVEV (reference sequence). Between the trimmed V and J ends, which lost 5 bases and 0 bases, there was a span of 17 bases. The CDR3 consists of 16 residues. The CDR3 protein is CASSLSHSDFSYEQYF. The DNA of the CDR3 is TGTGCCAGCAGTCTTAGCCACAGCGATTTCTCCTACGAGCAGTACTTC.

The chain uses TRBV19 and TRBJ2-4, with 7 bases identical to TRBD1. This CDR3 has 14 residues. V was pared by 2 bases and J by 5 bases, with 3 bases of the junction left unmatched. Germline V lookup: CDR1 LNHDA, CDR2 SQIVND (reference sequence). In DNA, the CDR3 is TGTGCCAGTAGTATAAGAGGGACAGAAAACATTCAGTACTTC. It yields the protein CASSIRGTENIQYF.